Sequencing of this T cell receptor beta chain was carried out in a study of PD-L1 blockade in urothelial cancer. On the study more broadly: Bladder-origin urothelial cancer in males covered about 90% of the roughly 30 patients. Treatment start was followed by blood analysis at 3 weeks (second dose) and again at 6 weeks. Study results and limitations: Durable-benefit patients had greater expansion of tumor-associated blood clones at 3 weeks.

A word on this clone: Its antigen is not identified.

TCRdb's table, derived via immunoSEQ multiplex PCR, lists solely in-frame clones and lacks some. The data contain 65,000 to 80,000 clones, around 84% of them singletons. Germline V gene sequence: CDR1 SGHRS, CDR2 YFSETQ. The CDR3 contains 16 residues. V trimming: 1 base; J trimming: 4 bases; junction bases outside the gene matches: 10. This receptor was identified in a man between 70 and 80 years old with urothelial cancer. J is TRBJ2-5 and V is TRBV5-1; 7 nucleotides align to TRBD1. Sequenced here: PBMCs, sampled around atezolizumab (anti-PD-L1) treatment. CDR3 residues: CASSLPRGLGIETQYF. Written as DNA, the CDR3 is TGCGCCAGCAGCTTGCCCAGGGGGTTAGGGATAGAGACCCAGTACTTC.